The rows below give T cell receptor beta chains drawn from one sample of a study of blood T cell repertoires in COVID-19. The method was immunoSEQ multiplex PCR; TCRdb's version includes in-frame clones alone and lacks a portion of them. The table shows roughly 100,000 clones, with about 88% occurring only once. Sample: peripheral blood. The receptors derive from a woman of 80 years or more with active COVID-19. The CDR3 runs from the conserved cysteine through the conserved F or W. The D gene is left open where the match is weak. Clone size is stated in some rows and not others, as once, few, many or a class when expanded.

clone_size	v_call	d_call	j_call	cdr3_nt	cdr3_aa
once	TRBV2	TRBD2	TRBJ2-1	TGTGCCAGCAGAGGCGGGAGGGCCTACAATGAGCAGTTCTTC	CASRGGRAYNEQFF
-	TRBV5-6	TRBD1	TRBJ1-2	TGTGCCAGCAGCTTGGTGACAGGGGGCGGCGCGGTCAGCTACACCTTC	CASSLVTGGGAVSYTF
-	TRBV30	TRBD2	TRBJ2-5	TGTGCCGAGGGAGGGCAGGACCAAGAGACCCAGTACTTC	CAEGGQDQETQYF
-	TRBV10-2	-	TRBJ2-4	TGCGCCAGCAGCGCGTCAGGGTTGGGAAACATTCAGTACTTC	CASSASGLGNIQYF
-	TRBV6-1	TRBD2	TRBJ2-5	TGTGCCAGCAGTGAAAGCGGGATCGGAGAGACCCAGTACTTC	CASSESGIGETQYF
-	TRBV29-1	TRBD2	TRBJ2-7	TGCAGCGTTGAGCAGGGAACTAGCGGGGTGCCCTACGAGCAGTACTTC	CSVEQGTSGVPYEQYF
-	TRBV18	TRBD2	TRBJ2-1	TGTGCCAGCTCCCGATCCCCAGCGGGAGGAGACAATGAGCAGTTCTTC	CASSRSPAGGDNEQFF
-	TRBV28	TRBD2	TRBJ2-3	TGTGCCAGCAGTTCACGACTAGCGGGAGGGGGCACAGATACGCAGTATTTT	CASSSRLAGGGTDTQYF
-	TRBV2	TRBD1	TRBJ1-5	TGTGCCAGCAGTCGGACAGGGGGTCAGCCCCAGCATTTT	CASSRTGGQPQHF
-	TRBV5-1	TRBD1	TRBJ1-1	TGCGCCAGCAGCCCCCAGGGACAGTCTGAAGCTTTCTTT	CASSPQGQSEAFF
-	TRBV28	TRBD2	TRBJ2-7	TGTGCCAGCAGTTTCACTCTAGGGACTAGCGGGTTCCTCTACGAGCAGTACTTC	CASSFTLGTSGFLYEQYF
-	TRBV28	TRBD2	TRBJ2-7	TGTGCCAGCAGTTTAGTGTTAGCGGGTACGAGCTCCTACGAGCAGTACTTC	CASSLVLAGTSSYEQYF
-	TRBV4-3	TRBD1	TRBJ2-1	TGCGCCAGCAGCCAAGCCCAGACAGGGCTCAATGAGCAGTTCTTC	CASSQAQTGLNEQFF
-	TRBV19	TRBD1	TRBJ1-6	TGTGCCAGTTCGCAGTCTGAGGGGACAGGGAGTTCACCCCTCCACTTT	CASSQSEGTGSSPLHF
few	TRBV7-2	TRBD2	TRBJ2-3	TGTGCCAGCAGCATTAGGGCTAGCGGCGGAGCAGATACGCAGTATTTT	CASSIRASGGADTQYF
-	TRBV10-3	TRBD1	TRBJ1-6	TGTGCCATCAGTGAGTCGACAGGGCCGGATAATTCACCCCTCCACTTT	CAISESTGPDNSPLHF
-	TRBV19	TRBD1	TRBJ2-5	TGTGCCACCGCAAGGACAGGGATCGAGGAGACCCAGTACTTC	CATARTGIEETQYF
-	TRBV12-3/TRBV12-4	-	TRBJ2-1	TGTGCCAGCAGTTTAGGCCAGGGTCGGTTCTTC	CASSLGQGRFF
-	TRBV18	-	TRBJ2-7	TGTGCCAGCTCACAGAACAGGGCTAACGAGCAGTACTTC	CASSQNRANEQYF
-	TRBV2	TRBD1	TRBJ2-4	TGTGCCAGCAGTGAAGACAGGGGAAACATTCAGTACTTC	CASSEDRGNIQYF
-	TRBV3-1/TRBV3-2	TRBD2	TRBJ2-1	TGTGCCAGCAGCCAAAGGGGACTAGCGGGAGGGCTGTCCCCGACGGATGAGCAGTTCTTC	CASSQRGLAGGLSPTDEQFF
-	TRBV5-6	TRBD1	TRBJ2-1	TGTGCCACCGGCGGACAGGGGGCTCTTTTCGTTAACAATGAGCAGTTCTTC	CATGGQGALFVNNEQFF
few	TRBV18	-	TRBJ2-3	TGTGCCAGCTCACCACCTTCGCGGGAACCGTATTTT	CASSPPSREPYF
-	TRBV28	TRBD2	TRBJ2-1	TGTGCCAGCAGCCGCGCCGGGACTAGAGCCAATGAGCAGTTCTTC	CASSRAGTRANEQFF
-	TRBV18	-	TRBJ2-3	TGTGCCAGCTCATTTCTTGGCGGGGGCCCCCGGAATACGCAGTATTTT	CASSFLGGGPRNTQYF
-	TRBV12-3/TRBV12-4	TRBD2	TRBJ2-5	TGTGCCAGCAGCCTGGGACTAGAAGAGACCCAGTACTTC	CASSLGLEETQYF
once	TRBV5-1	TRBD1	TRBJ2-7	TGCGCCAGCAGCTTCAGGGGGCTCACCTACGAGCAGTACTTC	CASSFRGLTYEQYF
-	TRBV24-1	TRBD2	TRBJ2-5	TGTGCCACCAGTGAATTGACTAGCGCACAAGAGACCCAGTACTTC	CATSELTSAQETQYF
-	TRBV28	-	TRBJ2-7	TGTGCCAGCAGCCCCAGGTGGGCCTACGAGCAGTACTTC	CASSPRWAYEQYF